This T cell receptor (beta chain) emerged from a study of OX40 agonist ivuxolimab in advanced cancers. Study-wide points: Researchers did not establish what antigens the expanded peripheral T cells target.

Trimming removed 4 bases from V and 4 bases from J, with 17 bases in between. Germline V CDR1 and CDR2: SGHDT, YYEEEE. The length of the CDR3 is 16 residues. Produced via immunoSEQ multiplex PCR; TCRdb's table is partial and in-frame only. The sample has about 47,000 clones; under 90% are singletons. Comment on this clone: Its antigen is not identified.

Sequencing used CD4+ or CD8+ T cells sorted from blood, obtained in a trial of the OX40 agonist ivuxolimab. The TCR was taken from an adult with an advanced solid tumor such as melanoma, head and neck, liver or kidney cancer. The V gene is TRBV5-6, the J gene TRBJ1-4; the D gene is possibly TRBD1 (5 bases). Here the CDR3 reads CASSDSPGTVNEKLFF. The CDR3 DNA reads TGTGCCAGCAGCGATTCCCCCGGGACCGTTAATGAAAAACTGTTTTTT.